One and the same sample provided the 27 T cell receptor beta chains below, sequenced in a study of T cells after yellow fever vaccination. TCRdb recomputed calls from the 5' RACE reads with MiXCR, one row per CDR3 protein. Among 250,000 to 350,000 distinct CDR3 sequences listed, approximately 10% were seen once. The specimen comprised CD4+ T cells sorted from PBMCs, sampled 5 days after the yellow fever booster vaccination. These receptors were obtained from a young man who received the YFV17D yellow fever vaccine.

The chain employs TRBV12-3 or TRBV12-4 and TRBJ2-3, with D possibly being TRBD2 (6 bases). V was clipped by 3 bases and J by 2 bases, with 9 bases between them. The CDR3 runs to 14 residues. The CDR3 sequence is CASSFRTITDTQYF. The CDR3 bases are TGTGCCAGCAGTTTTAGGACTATCACAGATACGCAGTATTTT.

This clonotype came up a few times. The CDR3 sequence: CASKVQDKPEAFF. For the CDR3, the DNA is TGTGCCAGTAAAGTTCAAGACAAACCTGAAGCTTTCTTT. J is TRBJ1-1 and V is TRBV19; D gene unclear. Per the germline V gene, CDR1 is LNHDA and CDR2 is SQIVND (reference sequence). The CDR3 covers 13 residues. V lost 7 bases to trimming and J lost 6 bases, with 15 bases between them.

This clonotype was picked up a small number of times. The V call is TRBV10-3, the J call TRBJ1-4; D perhaps matches TRBD1 (5 bases). The CDR3 consists of 14 residues. V shed 6 bases and J shed 6 bases, with 14 bases lying between them. Germline V CDR1 and CDR2: ENHRY, SYGVKD. CDR3 residues: CAIRPGLRHEKLFF. As DNA, the CDR3 is TGTGCCATCAGACCGGGACTCAGGCATGAAAAACTGTTTTTT.

This chain connects TRBV20-1 to TRBJ2-5; perhaps TRBD2 as D (5 bases). The CDR3 is 12 residues long. The V end lost 6 bases, the J end lost 5 bases, and 13 bases lay between the germline ends. Germline values: CDR1 DFQATT, CDR2 SNEGSKA (reference sequence). The CDR3 loop is CSAVPGWETQYF. The CDR3 region has the DNA TGCAGTGCCGTTCCGGGGTGGGAGACCCAGTACTTC.

This clonotype has a handful of counts. The V call is TRBV5-1, the J call TRBJ1-4; 11 bases are a match to TRBD1. The CDR3 is made up of 14 amino acids. The ends lost 4 bases at V and 8 bases at J; junction bases unmatched: 4. Germline lookup yields CDR1 SGHRS and CDR2 YFSETQ. The CDR3 DNA reads TGCGCCAGCAGCAAGGACAGGGGGCACGAAAAACTGTTTTTT. This sequence encodes CASSKDRGHEKLFF.

This clonotype has at least ten counts. This chain joins TRBV7-9 and TRBJ2-3, with D perhaps TRBD2 (5 bases). V lost 2 bases to trimming and J lost 3 bases, with 9 bases between them. The CDR3 extends over 14 amino acids. Germline CDR1 is SEHNR and CDR2 is FQNEAQ (reference sequence). CDR3 sequence (DNA): TGTGCCAGCAGCTTACCGCGGGTAACAGATACGCAGTATTTT. Encoded protein: CASSLPRVTDTQYF.

This clonotype occurred many times. J is TRBJ2-2 and V is TRBV28; D uncertain. The V gene lost 4 bases and the J gene lost 1 base, with 4 bases spanning the gap. The CDR3 is made up of 13 amino acids. The germline V gene encodes CDR1 MDHEN and CDR2 SYDVKM. The DNA for the CDR3 is TGTGCCAGCAGTTCTCAGAACACCGGGGAGCTGTTTTTT. It yields the protein CASSSQNTGELFF.

This clonotype was seen at least ten times. The chain uses TRBV10-2 and TRBJ1-3; the match to TRBD1 covers 8 bases. Germline CDR1 is WSHSY and CDR2 is SAAADI. The CDR3 sequence is 14 residues long. Losses at the gene ends were 6 bases for V and 3 bases for J; bases not matched to a gene: 4. Here the CDR3 reads CASSRGLDGNTIYF. CDR3 coding DNA: TGCGCCAGCAGCAGGGGGCTGGATGGAAACACCATATATTTT.

The gene calls are TRBV29-1 and TRBJ2-3; the D call may be TRBD1 or TRBD2 (5 bases each). This CDR3 region has 11 residues. Germline V gene lookup returns CDR1 SQVTM and CDR2 ANQGSEA. The CDR3 nucleotides are TGCAGTTGGGGCGTCCGGGGTACGCAGTATTTT. It specifies CSWGVRGTQYF.

This clonotype was recorded at least ten times. The chain links TRBV19 to TRBJ1-1, with D possibly matching TRBD1 (5 bases). Germline-derived CDR1 and CDR2 are LNHDA and SQIVND (reference sequence). CDR3 length equals 16 residues. V was trimmed by 8 bases and J by 1 base, leaving 20 bases between them. The CDR3 protein is CASLNFAGLGNTEAFF. The DNA of the CDR3 is TGTGCCAGTCTAAACTTTGCAGGGTTGGGGAACACTGAAGCTTTCTTT.

This clonotype was observed a handful of times. The chain recombines TRBV5-6 with TRBJ1-6; D gene uncertain. The CDR3 extends over 12 amino acids. Looked up from germline, CDR1 is SGHDT and CDR2 is YYEEEE. The V and J ends lost 0 bases and 12 bases respectively, with 7 bases between them. As DNA, the CDR3 is TGTGCCAGCAGCTTGGGGGTAGGACCCCTCCACTTT. This encodes CASSLGVGPLHF.

The J gene is TRBJ2-3, the V gene TRBV20-1; D call uncertain. Per germline, CDR1 DFQATT and CDR2 SNEGSKA (reference sequence). This CDR3 comprises 14 residues. The germline V and J ends were trimmed by 3 bases and 1 base, with 11 bases remaining between them. The CDR3: CSARGFVGTDTQYF. CDR3 nucleotide sequence: TGCAGTGCTAGGGGGTTTGTAGGCACAGATACGCAGTATTTT.

The chain carries TRBV5-1 and TRBJ2-3; 7 nucleotides align to TRBD1. Germline values: CDR1 SGHRS, CDR2 YFSETQ. V gave up 7 bases and J gave up 3 bases; unmatched junction bases: 8. The CDR3 runs to 14 residues. CDR3 in amino acids: CASQPGQTTDTQYF. Here the CDR3 DNA reads TGCGCCAGCCAACCGGGACAGACGACAGATACGCAGTATTTT.

This clonotype occurred a few times. This chain joins TRBV5-1 and TRBJ1-2, with D hard to call. The CDR3 sequence is 12 residues long. Germline CDR1 is SGHRS and CDR2 is YFSETQ. V lost 4 bases, J lost 8 bases, and 12 bases lay in between. The CDR3 loop reads CASSPARRGYTF. The CDR3 region has the DNA TGCGCCAGCAGCCCCGCCCGGAGGGGCTACACCTTC.

The chain combines TRBV4-1 with TRBJ1-4, with 7 positions matching TRBD1. The CDR3 has 15 amino acids. V lost 3 bases and J lost 5; bases outside the gene matches: 6. CDR1 and CDR2 (germline): MGHRA, YSYEKL. For the CDR3, the DNA is TGCGCCAGCAGCCAGTCCGGGACAGTGAATGAAAAACTGTTTTTT. Protein sequence: CASSQSGTVNEKLFF.

This clonotype came up a few times. The V gene is TRBV5-1, the J gene TRBJ2-7; D might be TRBD2 (6 bases). The CDR3 is 14 residues long. CDR1 is SGHRS, CDR2 YFSETQ, per germline. V gave up 4 bases and J gave up 2 bases, with 13 bases separating them. The CDR3 sequence: CASSTDSGAYEQYF. CDR3 nucleotides: TGCGCCAGCAGCACGGACTCGGGGGCCTACGAGCAGTACTTC.

At least ten counts were recorded for this clonotype. The chain has TRBV27 and TRBJ1-2; 10 bases align to TRBD1. The V and J ends lost 0 bases and 5 bases, in that order; junction bases with no gene match: 6. The CDR3 length is 16 residues. Germline-derived CDR1 and CDR2 are MNHEY and SMNVEV (reference sequence). In DNA form, the CDR3 reads TGTGCCAGCAGTTTATCTTACCCGGGACAGGGGTATGGCTACACCTTC. Translation: CASSLSYPGQGYGYTF.

This clonotype was seen only a few times. V usage is TRBV18 and J usage is TRBJ2-7; no clear D. CDR1 and CDR2 from the germline V gene are KGHSH and LQKENI. Trimming took off 3 bases at V and 0 bases at J, with 12 bases between the two ends. There are 15 residues in the CDR3. In nucleotides, the CDR3 is TGTGCCAGCTCACCGTCCCTGGGTGGCTCCTACGAGCAGTACGTC. Translating gives CASSPSLGGSYEQYV.

This clonotype was counted a few times. The V and J genes are TRBV4-1 and TRBJ2-1, with D perhaps matching TRBD2 (6 bases). The CDR3 has 11 amino acids. Trimming left V 0 bases short and J 12 bases short, with 6 bases between. From germline, CDR1 is MGHRA and CDR2 YSYEKL. CDR3 region: CASSQEGGQFF. Written as DNA, the CDR3 is TGCGCCAGCAGCCAAGAGGGGGGGCAGTTCTTC.

This clonotype was detected ten times or more. The chain recombines TRBV7-9 with TRBJ1-1; D call uncertain. The germline gives CDR1 SEHNR, CDR2 FQNEAQ (reference sequence). The V and J ends lost 5 bases and 4 bases respectively, with 14 bases between them. The CDR3 runs 14 residues. CDR3 in DNA: TGTGCCAGCAGCCCGGACGTGGCGGGCACTGAAGCTTTCTTT. Translated: CASSPDVAGTEAFF.

This clonotype was picked up a small number of times. This sequence joins TRBV7-2 and TRBJ2-5; D gene uncertain. The CDR3 has 16 residues. The V end was cut by 1 base, the J end by 1 base, with 13 bases between. The germline CDR1 and CDR2 sequences are SGHTA and FQGNSA. CDR3 in amino acids: CASSLEPYNTQETQYF. DNA for the CDR3: TGTGCCAGCAGCTTAGAGCCCTATAATACCCAAGAGACCCAGTACTTC.

This clonotype occurred many times. The chain combines TRBV4-3 with TRBJ1-2; D gene uncertain. V lost 0 bases, J lost 4 bases, and 6 bases lay in between. This CDR3 region has 13 residues. Germline CDR1 reads LGHNA; CDR2 reads YSLEER. The CDR3 DNA is TGCGCCAGCAGCCAAGACGGCATCTATGGCTACACCTTC. This sequence encodes CASSQDGIYGYTF.

This clonotype showed up just a few times. The CDR3: CASSFGLAAGETQYF. The CDR3 DNA reads TGTGCCAGCAGCTTCGGTCTAGCGGCGGGAGAGACCCAGTACTTC. The chain employs TRBV5-4 and TRBJ2-5; 7 nucleotides line up with TRBD2. Germline CDR1 SGHNT, CDR2 YYREEE (reference sequence). V shed 2 bases, J shed 4 bases, and the junction held 8 bases outside the gene matches. The CDR3 extends over 15 amino acids.

V usage is TRBV7-9 and J usage is TRBJ2-1; the D gene is possibly TRBD1 (6 bases). CDR3 size: 17 residues. Germline CDR1 reads SEHNR; CDR2 reads FQNEAQ (reference sequence). V dropped 6 bases and J dropped 2 bases, with 20 bases sitting between them. CDR3 residues: CASSIGVGAVAYNEQFF. The CDR3 region has the DNA TGTGCCAGCAGTATCGGAGTGGGGGCGGTGGCCTACAATGAGCAGTTCTTC.

The table lists this clonotype with many counts. The V and J genes are TRBV6-2 or TRBV6-3 and TRBJ2-2; a possible D gene is TRBD2 (5 bases). Germline V CDR1 and CDR2: MNHEY, SVGEGT. This CDR3 spans 15 amino acids. Trimming removed 6 bases from V and 5 bases from J, with 16 bases in between. CDR3 region: CASSPPSGPTGELFF. In nucleotides, the CDR3 is TGTGCCAGCAGCCCTCCCAGCGGCCCGACCGGGGAGCTGTTTTTT.

This clonotype was seen at least ten times. This chain joins TRBV4-1 and TRBJ1-4; D is unresolved. Trimming left V 1 base short and J 5 bases short, with 5 bases between. The germline V gene encodes CDR1 MGHRA and CDR2 YSYEKL. The CDR3 length is 13 residues. CDR3 amino acids: CASSQGQNEKLFF. DNA for the CDR3: TGCGCCAGCAGCCAAGGACAAAATGAAAAACTGTTTTTT.

This clonotype appeared a few times. V gene TRBV6-2 or TRBV6-3 combines with J gene TRBJ2-5; 8 nucleotides match TRBD2. The CDR3 is 17 residues long. V was pared by 4 bases and J by 2 bases, with 12 bases of the junction left unmatched. Germline V lookup: CDR1 MNHEY, CDR2 SVGEGT. The CDR3 coding sequence is TGTGCCAGCAGTTCCTTCTCCGGGACTAGGGCACAAGAGACCCAGTACTTC. Protein sequence: CASSSFSGTRAQETQYF.